The 4 T cell receptor beta chains below all came from one sample that was sequenced in a study of human T cells and chemical hapten exposure. This sample's time point: patch test 3, about 24 weeks after DPC sensitization. Sample treatment: therapeutic diphenylcyclopropenone sensitization with weekly scalp DPC. MiXCR, run by TCRdb on the RACE reads, gives a single entry per CDR3 protein. The table shows roughly 97,000 distinct CDR3 sequences, with 27% occurring only once. The source material was whole blood, sampled in connection with sensitization to the hapten diphenylcyclopropenone (DPC). The receptors shown here come from a man aged 35 to 55 with alopecia areata. Some clones in this sample may be carry-over from other donors' samples.

The rearrangement links TRBV28 to TRBJ2-6; D remains unclear. This CDR3 is 15 amino acids long. With 2 bases removed from V and 0 bases from J, the gap between germline ends came to 5 bases. Germline CDR1 reads MDHEN; CDR2 reads SYDVKM. Here the CDR3 reads CASSLRTSGANVLTF. The CDR3, as DNA: TGTGCCAGCAGTTTAAGGACCTCTGGGGCCAACGTCCTGACTTTC.

CDR3 loop: CASSLAGSGRTDTQYF. CDR3 nucleotide sequence: TGTGCCAGCAGCCTAGCGGGGTCCGGGAGGACAGATACGCAGTATTTT. This chain links TRBV28 with TRBJ2-3, with TRBD2 identical over 9 bases. CDR1 and CDR2 (germline): MDHEN, SYDVKM. V trimming: 6 bases; J trimming: 3 bases; junction bases outside the gene matches: 10. The CDR3 spans 16 residues.

V is TRBV6-6 and J is TRBJ2-2; TRBD1 agrees at 9 bases. CDR1 and CDR2 (germline): MNHNY, SVGAGI (reference sequence). This CDR3 region has 15 residues. V shed 4 bases, J shed 5 bases, and the junction held 5 bases outside the gene matches. CDR3 residues: CASSSGQGQTGELFF. Here the CDR3 DNA reads TGTGCCAGCAGTTCCGGACAGGGGCAAACCGGGGAGCTGTTTTTT.

This clonotype has only a few counts. V and J are TRBV7-9 and TRBJ2-2; the D is unclear. Per the germline V gene, CDR1 is SEHNR and CDR2 is FQNEAQ (reference sequence). The V end lost 5 bases, the J end lost 5 bases, and 21 bases lay between the germline ends. The CDR3 sequence is 17 residues long. CDR3 coding DNA: TGTGCCAGCAGCGAGGCAGGCCCCTCGGTTAGAACCGGGGAGCTGTTTTTT. It encodes CASSEAGPSVRTGELFF. Drawing the rest from reference TRBV7-9 and TRBJ2-2, the complete variable domain is DTGVSQNPRHKITKRGQNVTFRCDPISEHNRLYWYRQTLGQGPEFLTYFQNEAQLEKSRLLSDRFSAERPKGSFSTLEIQRTEQGDSAMYLCASSEAGPSVRTGELFFGEGSRLTVL.